Listed here are 6 T cell receptor beta chains from one sample, sequenced in a study of blood T cell repertoires in COVID-19. Sequencing used immunoSEQ multiplex PCR; TCRdb keeps in-frame clones, though not all of them. The table lists roughly 150,000 clones, approximately 84% of them singletons. Material: PBMCs or T cells enriched from blood (not recorded which). Receptor source: a woman under 30 who had been exposed to COVID-19.

The V and J genes are TRBV6-5 and TRBJ1-4, with no clear D. V was clipped by 2 bases and J by 0 bases, with 10 bases between them. The germline V gene encodes CDR1 MNHEY and CDR2 SVGAGI. This CDR3 comprises 16 residues. Here the CDR3 DNA reads TGTGCCAGCAGTTACCGTCCGGGAGCAACTAATGAAAAACTGTTTTTT. The encoded protein is CASSYRPGATNEKLFF.

The J gene is TRBJ1-1, the V gene TRBV28, with 7 nucleotides matching TRBD1. Germline CDR1 MDHEN, CDR2 SYDVKM. The V gene end was trimmed by 2 bases and the J gene end by 5 bases; junction bases not matched to a gene: 11. The CDR3 runs 16 residues. The CDR3 is CASSLGLQGVGTEAFF. In DNA form, the CDR3 reads TGTGCCAGCAGTTTAGGGTTGCAGGGGGTGGGTACTGAAGCTTTCTTT.

This chain uses TRBV28 with TRBJ1-5; 7 bases are shared with TRBD1. The trim removed 5 bases at V and 5 bases at J, leaving 9 bases unmatched. The CDR3 has 15 residues. Germline V lookup: CDR1 MDHEN, CDR2 SYDVKM. The CDR3 region is CASSRGGPKDQPQHF. CDR3 bases: TGTGCCAGCAGTAGAGGGGGCCCCAAGGATCAGCCCCAGCATTTT.

This clone was seen a single time. The V and J genes are TRBV7-9 and TRBJ2-2; 9 bases are a match to TRBD1. J gave up 3 bases and V 4 bases, and 6 bases lay outside the gene matches. Looked up from germline, CDR1 is SEHNR and CDR2 is FQNEAQ (reference sequence). This CDR3 spans 16 amino acids. This CDR3 reads CASSWGTGRHTGELFF. The CDR3 coding sequence is TGTGCCAGCAGCTGGGGGACAGGGCGCCACACCGGGGAGCTGTTTTTT.

The chain carries TRBV5-1 and TRBJ2-5, with D unclear. The CDR3 consists of 14 residues. Germline V gene sequence: CDR1 SGHRS, CDR2 YFSETQ. V lost 1 base and J lost 2, with 9 bases in between. The CDR3 coding sequence is TGCGCCAGCAGCTTGCGGCAGGTTCAAGAGACCCAGTACTTC. Translation: CASSLRQVQETQYF.

This sequence joins TRBV2 and TRBJ2-2, with TRBD1 as a possible D gene (6 bases). The CDR3 has 15 residues. Germline-derived CDR1 and CDR2 are SNHLY and FYNNEI. Trimming left V 8 bases short and J 2 bases short, with 15 bases between. The chain's CDR3 is CASAPEGTNTGELFF. In nucleotides, the CDR3 is TGTGCCAGCGCCCCAGAAGGGACAAACACCGGGGAGCTGTTTTTT.